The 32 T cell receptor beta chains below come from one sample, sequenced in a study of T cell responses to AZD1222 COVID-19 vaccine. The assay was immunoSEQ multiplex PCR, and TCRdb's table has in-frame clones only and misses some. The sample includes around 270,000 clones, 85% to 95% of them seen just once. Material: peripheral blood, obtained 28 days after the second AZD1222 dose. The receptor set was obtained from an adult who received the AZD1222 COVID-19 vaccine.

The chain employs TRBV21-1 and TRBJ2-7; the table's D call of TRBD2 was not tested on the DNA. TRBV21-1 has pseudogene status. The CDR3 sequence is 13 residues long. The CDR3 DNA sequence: TGTGCCAGCAGCGCCGGGAGGGGGTACGAGCAGTACTTC. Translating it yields CASSAGRGYEQYF.

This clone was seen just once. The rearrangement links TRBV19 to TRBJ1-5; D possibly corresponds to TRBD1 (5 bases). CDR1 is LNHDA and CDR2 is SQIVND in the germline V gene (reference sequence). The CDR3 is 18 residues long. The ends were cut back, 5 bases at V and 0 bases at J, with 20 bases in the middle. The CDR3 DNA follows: TGTGCCAGTAGTTCCACAGGCGGGGGGATTTATAGCAATCAGCCCCAGCATTTT. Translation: CASSSTGGGIYSNQPQHF.

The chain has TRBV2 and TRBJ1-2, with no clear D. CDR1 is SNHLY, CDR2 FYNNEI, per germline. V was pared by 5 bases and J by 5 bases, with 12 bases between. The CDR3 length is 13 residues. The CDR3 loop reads CASSPSALYGYTF. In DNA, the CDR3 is TGTGCCAGCAGTCCCTCCGCCCTTTATGGCTACACCTTC. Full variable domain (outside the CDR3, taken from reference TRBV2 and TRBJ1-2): EPEVTQTPSHQVTQMGQEVILRCVPISNHLYFYWYRQILGQKVEFLVSFYNNEISEKSEIFDDQFSVERPDGSNFTLKIRSTKLEDSAMYFCASSPSALYGYTFGSGTRLTVV.

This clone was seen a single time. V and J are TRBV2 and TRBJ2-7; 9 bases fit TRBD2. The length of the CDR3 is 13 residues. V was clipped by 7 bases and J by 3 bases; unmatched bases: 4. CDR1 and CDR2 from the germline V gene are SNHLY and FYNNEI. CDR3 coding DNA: TGTGCCAGCATGGCTAGCGGGGACTACGAGCAGTACTTC. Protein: CASMASGDYEQYF.

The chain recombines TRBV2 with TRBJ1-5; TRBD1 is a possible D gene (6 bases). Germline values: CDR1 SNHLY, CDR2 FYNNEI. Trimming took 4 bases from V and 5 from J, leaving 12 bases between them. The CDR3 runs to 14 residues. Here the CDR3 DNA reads TGTGCCAGCAGTGCACAGGGTCGAGATCAGCCCCAGCATTTT. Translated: CASSAQGRDQPQHF.

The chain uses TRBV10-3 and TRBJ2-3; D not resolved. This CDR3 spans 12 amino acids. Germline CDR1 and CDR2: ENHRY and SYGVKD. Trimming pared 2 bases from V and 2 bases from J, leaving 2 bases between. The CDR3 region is CAISEATDTQYF. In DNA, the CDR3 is TGTGCCATCAGTGAGGCCACAGATACGCAGTATTTT.

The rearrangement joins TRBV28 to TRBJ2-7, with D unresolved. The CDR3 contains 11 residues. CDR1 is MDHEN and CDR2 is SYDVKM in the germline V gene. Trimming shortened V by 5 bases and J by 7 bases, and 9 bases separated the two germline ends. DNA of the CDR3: TGTGCCAGCAGTCTTGCCCTGGAGCAGTACTTC. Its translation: CASSLALEQYF. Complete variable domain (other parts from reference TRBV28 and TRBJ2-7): DVKVTQSSRYLVKRTGEKVFLECVQDMDHENMFWYRQDPGLGLRLIYFSYDVKMKEKGDIPEGYSVSREKKERFSLILESASTNQTSMYLCASSLALEQYFGPGTRLTVT.

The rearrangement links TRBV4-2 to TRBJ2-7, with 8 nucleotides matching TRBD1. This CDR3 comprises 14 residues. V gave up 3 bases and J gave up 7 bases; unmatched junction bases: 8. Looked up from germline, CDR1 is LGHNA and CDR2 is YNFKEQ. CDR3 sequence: CASSQKDRVGEQYF. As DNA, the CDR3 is TGTGCCAGCAGCCAGAAGGACAGGGTGGGAGAGCAGTACTTC.

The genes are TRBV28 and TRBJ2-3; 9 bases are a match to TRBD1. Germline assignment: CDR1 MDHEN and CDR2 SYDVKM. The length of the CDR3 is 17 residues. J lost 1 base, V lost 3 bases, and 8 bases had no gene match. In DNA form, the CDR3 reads TGTGCCAGCAGTTTGGCCTTGGGACAGGGCGGCACAGATACGCAGTATTTT. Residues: CASSLALGQGGTDTQYF.

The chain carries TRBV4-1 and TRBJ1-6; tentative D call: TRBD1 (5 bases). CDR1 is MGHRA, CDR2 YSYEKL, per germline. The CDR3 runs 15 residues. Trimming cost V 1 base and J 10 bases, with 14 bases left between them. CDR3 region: CASSQGAGRESPLHF. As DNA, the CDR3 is TGCGCCAGCAGCCAAGGGGCAGGGAGGGAATCACCCCTCCACTTT.

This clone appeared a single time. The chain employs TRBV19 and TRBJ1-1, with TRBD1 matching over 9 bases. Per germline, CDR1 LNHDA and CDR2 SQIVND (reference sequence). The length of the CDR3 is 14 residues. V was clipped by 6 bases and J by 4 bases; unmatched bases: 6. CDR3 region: CASRPGQGSTEAFF. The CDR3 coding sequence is TGTGCCAGTAGACCGGGACAGGGAAGCACTGAAGCTTTCTTT.

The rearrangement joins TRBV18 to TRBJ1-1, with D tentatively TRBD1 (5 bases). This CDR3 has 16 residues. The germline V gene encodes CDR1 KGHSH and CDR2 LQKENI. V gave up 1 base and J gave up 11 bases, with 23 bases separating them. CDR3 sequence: CASSPLGRGGTGVAFF. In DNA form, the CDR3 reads TGTGCCAGCTCACCACTTGGTCGGGGGGGAACGGGAGTGGCTTTCTTT.

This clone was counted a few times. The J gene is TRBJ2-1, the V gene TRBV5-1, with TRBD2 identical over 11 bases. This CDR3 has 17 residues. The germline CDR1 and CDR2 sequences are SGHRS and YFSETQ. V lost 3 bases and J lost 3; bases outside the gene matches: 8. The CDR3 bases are TGCGCCAGCAGCTATACCGGGACTAGCGGAGTCTACAATGAGCAGTTCTTC. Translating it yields CASSYTGTSGVYNEQFF.

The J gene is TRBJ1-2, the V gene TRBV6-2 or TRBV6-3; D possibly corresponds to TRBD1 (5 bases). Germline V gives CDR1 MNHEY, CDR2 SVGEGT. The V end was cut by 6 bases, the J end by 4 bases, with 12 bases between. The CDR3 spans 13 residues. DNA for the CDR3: TGTGCCAGCAGCCTTGACAGCTTCTATGGCTACACCTTC. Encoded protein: CASSLDSFYGYTF.

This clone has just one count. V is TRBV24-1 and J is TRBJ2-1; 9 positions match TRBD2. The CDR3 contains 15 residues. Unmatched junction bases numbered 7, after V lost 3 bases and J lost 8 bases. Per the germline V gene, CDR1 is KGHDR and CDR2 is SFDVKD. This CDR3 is CATSDVGGGADEQFF. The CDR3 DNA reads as TGTGCCACCAGTGATGTCGGCGGGGGGGCCGATGAGCAGTTCTTC.

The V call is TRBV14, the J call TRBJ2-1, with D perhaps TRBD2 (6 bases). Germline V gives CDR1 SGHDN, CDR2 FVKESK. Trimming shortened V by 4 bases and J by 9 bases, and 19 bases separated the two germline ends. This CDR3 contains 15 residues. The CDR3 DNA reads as TGTGCCAGCAGCCTATTGCGGAGGGGCATATCTGAGCAGTTCTTC. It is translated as CASSLLRRGISEQFF.

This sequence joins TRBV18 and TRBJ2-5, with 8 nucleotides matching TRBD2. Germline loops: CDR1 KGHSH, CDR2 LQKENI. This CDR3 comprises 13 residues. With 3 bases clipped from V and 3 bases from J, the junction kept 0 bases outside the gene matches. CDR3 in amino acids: CASSPSGEETQYF. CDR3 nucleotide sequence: TGTGCCAGCTCACCTAGCGGGGAAGAGACCCAGTACTTC.

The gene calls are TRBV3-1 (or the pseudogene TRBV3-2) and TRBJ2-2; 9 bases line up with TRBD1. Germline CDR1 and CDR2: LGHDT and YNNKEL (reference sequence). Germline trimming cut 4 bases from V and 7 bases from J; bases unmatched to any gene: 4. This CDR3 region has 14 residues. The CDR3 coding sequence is TGTGCCAGCAGCCGGGACAGGGTTGTCGGGGAGCTGTTTTTT. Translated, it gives CASSRDRVVGELFF.

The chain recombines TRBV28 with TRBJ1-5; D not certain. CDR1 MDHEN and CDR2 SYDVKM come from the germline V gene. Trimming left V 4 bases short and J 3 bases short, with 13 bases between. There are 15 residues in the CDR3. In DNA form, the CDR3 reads TGTGCCAGCAGTTCATGGGTTGGGAACAATCAGCCCCAGCATTTT. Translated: CASSSWVGNNQPQHF.

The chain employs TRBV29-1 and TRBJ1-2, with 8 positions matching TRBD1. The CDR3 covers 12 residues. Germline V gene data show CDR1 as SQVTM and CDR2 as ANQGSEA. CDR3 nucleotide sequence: TGCAGTGGAGGGGGACAGGAGGGTGGCTACACCTTC. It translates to CSGGGQEGGYTF.

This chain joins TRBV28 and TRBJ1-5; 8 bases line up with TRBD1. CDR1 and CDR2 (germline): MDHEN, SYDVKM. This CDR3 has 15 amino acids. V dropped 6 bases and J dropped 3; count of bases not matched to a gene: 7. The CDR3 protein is CASRPPGQANQPQHF. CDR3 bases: TGTGCCAGCAGGCCCCCGGGACAGGCCAATCAGCCCCAGCATTTT.

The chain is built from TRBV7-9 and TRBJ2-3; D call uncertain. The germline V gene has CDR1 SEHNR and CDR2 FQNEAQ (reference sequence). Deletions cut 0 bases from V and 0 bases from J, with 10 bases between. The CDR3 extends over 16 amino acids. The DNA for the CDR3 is TGTGCCAGCAGCTTAGCTCGGGCCGGGAGCACAGATACGCAGTATTTT. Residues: CASSLARAGSTDTQYF.

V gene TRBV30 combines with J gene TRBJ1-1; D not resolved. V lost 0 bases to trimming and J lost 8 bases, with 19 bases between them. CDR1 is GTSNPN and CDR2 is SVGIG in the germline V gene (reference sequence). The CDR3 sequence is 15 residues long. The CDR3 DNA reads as TGTGCCTGGAGTGTACTCGGAGCCGTGGGCTCGGAAGCTTTCTTT. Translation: CAWSVLGAVGSEAFF.

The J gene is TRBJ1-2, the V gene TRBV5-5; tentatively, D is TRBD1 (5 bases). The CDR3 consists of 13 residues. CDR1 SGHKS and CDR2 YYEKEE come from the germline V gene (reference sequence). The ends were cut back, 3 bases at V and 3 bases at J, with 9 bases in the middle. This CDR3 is CASSSSRDYGYTF. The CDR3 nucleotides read TGTGCCAGCAGCTCCTCCAGGGACTATGGCTACACCTTC.

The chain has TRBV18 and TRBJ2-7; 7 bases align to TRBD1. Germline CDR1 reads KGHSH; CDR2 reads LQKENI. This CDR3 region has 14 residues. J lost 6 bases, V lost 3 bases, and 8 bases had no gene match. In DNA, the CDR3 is TGTGCCAGCTCACCGCGGCAGGGGGAAACCGAGCAGTACTTC. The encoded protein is CASSPRQGETEQYF.

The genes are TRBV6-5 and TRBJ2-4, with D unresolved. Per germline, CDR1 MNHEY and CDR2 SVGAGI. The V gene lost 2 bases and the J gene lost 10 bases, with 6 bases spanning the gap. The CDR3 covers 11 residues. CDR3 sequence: CASSYQTIQYF. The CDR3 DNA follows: TGTGCCAGCAGTTACCAAACTATTCAGTACTTC.

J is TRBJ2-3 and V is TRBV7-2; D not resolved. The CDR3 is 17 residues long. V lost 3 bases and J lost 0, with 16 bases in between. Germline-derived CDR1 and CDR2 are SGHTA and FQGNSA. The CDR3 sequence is CASSFSIGITSTDTQYF. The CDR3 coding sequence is TGTGCCAGCAGCTTTAGTATTGGAATTACTAGCACAGATACGCAGTATTTT.

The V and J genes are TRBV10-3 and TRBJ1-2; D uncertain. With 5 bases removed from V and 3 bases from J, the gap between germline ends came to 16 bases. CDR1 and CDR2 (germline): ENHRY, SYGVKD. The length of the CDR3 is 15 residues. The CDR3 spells CAISLGSYGDYGYTF. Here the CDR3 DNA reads TGTGCCATCAGTCTGGGGTCTTACGGGGACTATGGCTACACCTTC.

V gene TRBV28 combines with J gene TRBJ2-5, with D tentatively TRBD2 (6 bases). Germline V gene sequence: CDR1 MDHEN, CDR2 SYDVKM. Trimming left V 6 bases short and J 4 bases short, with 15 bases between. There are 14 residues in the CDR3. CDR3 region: CASSPVTGVETQYF. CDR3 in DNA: TGTGCCAGCAGCCCAGTGACGGGGGTAGAGACCCAGTACTTC.

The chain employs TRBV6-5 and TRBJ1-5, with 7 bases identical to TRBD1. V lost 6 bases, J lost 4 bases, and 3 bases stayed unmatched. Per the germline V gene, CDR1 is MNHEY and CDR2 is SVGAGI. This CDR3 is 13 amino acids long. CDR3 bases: TGTGCCAGCAGCCGGGACAGAAATCAGCCCCAGCATTTT. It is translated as CASSRDRNQPQHF.

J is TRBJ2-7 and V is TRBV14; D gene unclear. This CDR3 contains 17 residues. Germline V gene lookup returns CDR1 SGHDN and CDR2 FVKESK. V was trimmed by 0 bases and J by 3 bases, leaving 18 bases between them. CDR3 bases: TGTGCCAGCAGCCAAGATTTCAGGCCGATGCGATTCTACGAGCAGTACTTC. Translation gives CASSQDFRPMRFYEQYF.

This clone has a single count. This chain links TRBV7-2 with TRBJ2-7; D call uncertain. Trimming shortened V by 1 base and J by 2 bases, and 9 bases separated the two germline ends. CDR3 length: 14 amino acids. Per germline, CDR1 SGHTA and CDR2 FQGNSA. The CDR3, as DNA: TGTGCCAGCAGCTTAGGAGGCACCCCCTACGAGCAGTACTTC. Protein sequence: CASSLGGTPYEQYF.